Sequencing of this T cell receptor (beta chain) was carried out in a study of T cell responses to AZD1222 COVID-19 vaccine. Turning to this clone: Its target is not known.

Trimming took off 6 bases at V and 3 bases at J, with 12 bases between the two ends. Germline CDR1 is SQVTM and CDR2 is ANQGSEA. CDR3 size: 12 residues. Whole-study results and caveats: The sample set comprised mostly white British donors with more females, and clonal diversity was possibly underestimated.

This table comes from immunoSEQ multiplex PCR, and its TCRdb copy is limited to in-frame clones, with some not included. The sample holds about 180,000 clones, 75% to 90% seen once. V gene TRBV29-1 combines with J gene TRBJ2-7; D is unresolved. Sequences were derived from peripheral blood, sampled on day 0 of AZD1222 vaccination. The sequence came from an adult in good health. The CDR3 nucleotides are TGCAGCGTGGTGGTTACGATCTACGAGCAGTACTTC. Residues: CSVVVTIYEQYF.